This T cell receptor beta chain appears in the sequencing data of a study of T-cell memory formation after mild COVID-19. Germline CDR1 and CDR2: SGHRS and YFSETQ. Trimming pared 0 bases from V and 2 bases from J, leaving 8 bases between. The CDR3 extends over 14 amino acids. TCRdb re-analysed the 5' RACE reads in MiXCR, keeping a single row per CDR3 protein. The sample carries about 320,000 distinct CDR3 sequences, 14% recorded once. The genes are TRBV5-1 and TRBJ2-5; D gene ambiguous. The sequenced material came from PBMCs or a T cell subset sorted from them (not recorded which). The clonotype comes from a man between 18 and 29 years old who had mild COVID-19 (a few samples of this study predate the infection). Cell type and time point are not known. This CDR3 is CASSLGPSQETQYF. In DNA, the CDR3 is TGCGCCAGCAGCTTGGGCCCCTCACAAGAGACCCAGTACTTC.